The 9 T cell receptor beta chains given below trace back to one sample, sequenced in a study of PD-1 blockade in classical Hodgkin lymphoma. Assay used: immunoSEQ multiplex PCR; TCRdb lists only in-frame clones, some missing. Of some 150,000 clones in the sample, approximately 80% were seen once. All the patients suffered relapse after autologous stem cell transplantation, and brentuximab vedotin exposure differed. Sequences were derived from peripheral blood mononuclear cells (PBMCs), sampled before the second cycle of nivolumab. These receptors were taken from a human donor with classical Hodgkin lymphoma.

The rearrangement uses TRBV30 and TRBJ2-3; D gene ambiguous. Trimming shortened V by 1 base and J by 4 bases, and 6 bases separated the two germline ends. Germline V gives CDR1 GTSNPN, CDR2 SVGIG (reference sequence). The CDR3 totals 12 residues. The CDR3: CAWSGRPDTQYF. Here the CDR3 DNA reads TGTGCCTGGAGTGGACGGCCAGATACGCAGTATTTT.

There are a few counts of this clone. The chain links TRBV7-6 to TRBJ2-6; tentatively, D is TRBD1 (6 bases). Germline V CDR1 and CDR2: SGHVS, FNYEAQ. Between the trimmed V and J ends, which lost 2 bases and 4 bases, there was a span of 15 bases. The CDR3 loop spans 17 amino acids. This chain's CDR3 is CASSLLGHAMGANVLTF. The CDR3 DNA follows: TGTGCCAGCAGCTTACTGGGACATGCGATGGGGGCCAACGTCCTGACTTTC. Together with reference TRBV7-6 and TRBJ2-6, the CDR3 gives the full variable domain: GAGVSQSPRYKVTKRGQDVALRCDPISGHVSLYWYRQALGQGPEFLTYFNYEAQQDKSGLPNDRFSAERPEGSISTLTIQRTEQRDSAMYRCASSLLGHAMGANVLTFGAGSRLTVL.

The J gene is TRBJ1-1, the V gene TRBV5-4; no clear D. This CDR3 spans 16 amino acids. Germline V CDR1 and CDR2: SGHNT, YYREEE (reference sequence). V was pared by 0 bases and J by 4 bases, with 16 bases between. In nucleotides, the CDR3 is TGTGCCAGCAGCTTGGAGGGCGCGCGGAAATTCACTGAAGCTTTCTTT. Translated, it gives CASSLEGARKFTEAFF.

This clone was observed a few times. The chain uses TRBV5-1 and TRBJ1-2, with TRBD1 matching 8 bases. Unmatched junction bases numbered 10, after V lost 4 bases and J lost 5 bases. The CDR3 is 15 residues long. Germline V CDR1 and CDR2: SGHRS, YFSETQ. The CDR3, as DNA: TGCGCCAGCAGCATGCGCAGGGGGCAGCAATATGGCTACACCTTC. Protein product: CASSMRRGQQYGYTF.

The chain employs TRBV11-2 and TRBJ2-1; 7 bases line up with TRBD2. V shed 1 base and J 3 bases; nucleotides not matched to a gene: 3. CDR1 is SGHAT, CDR2 FQNNGV, per germline. The CDR3 contains 15 residues. CDR3 sequence: CASSLGAGDYNEQFF. CDR3 DNA: TGTGCCAGCAGCTTAGGGGCGGGGGACTACAATGAGCAGTTCTTC.

The V and J genes are TRBV11-1 and TRBJ2-7, with no clear D. This CDR3 contains 15 residues. Germline CDR1 is SGHAT and CDR2 is FQDESV (reference sequence). V was cut by 2 bases and J by 1 base, with 12 bases left in between. In DNA, the CDR3 is TGTGCCAGCAGCTTATCGGGCCCTCCTTCCTACGAGCAGTACTTC. Encoded protein: CASSLSGPPSYEQYF.

This clone was recorded a few times. This chain uses TRBV11-2 with TRBJ2-2, with D hard to call. CDR1 SGHAT and CDR2 FQNNGV come from the germline V gene. V lost 1 base and J lost 5, with 8 bases in between. There are 14 residues in the CDR3. CDR3 DNA sequence: TGTGCCAGCAGCTTAGTTGGGGAAACCGGGGAGCTGTTTTTT. Protein product: CASSLVGETGELFF.

The J gene is TRBJ2-3, the V gene TRBV18; TRBD1 is a possible D gene (6 bases). The ends were cut back, 3 bases at V and 2 bases at J, with 15 bases in the middle. This CDR3 is 16 amino acids long. Germline V gene lookup returns CDR1 KGHSH and CDR2 LQKENI. Here the CDR3 reads CASSPDQGFYTDTQYF. The CDR3 DNA follows: TGTGCCAGCTCACCCGACCAGGGGTTCTACACAGATACGCAGTATTTT.

The chain joins TRBV11-2 to TRBJ2-7; D not resolved. Germline V gene sequence: CDR1 SGHAT, CDR2 FQNNGV. CDR3 length: 16 residues. V shed 0 bases and J shed 3 bases, with 15 bases lying between them. The CDR3 region is CASSLEGILGLYEQYF. CDR3 DNA: TGTGCCAGCAGCTTAGAGGGTATTCTGGGTCTCTACGAGCAGTACTTC.